This note documents a single T cell receptor beta chain sequence. Its target is not known. The data are from a study of T cells in localized non-small cell lung cancer. General study findings and limits: Heterogeneity remains possible because sequencing was limited to only one tumor region. Greater T cell density in blood accompanied longer overall survival. Of the tissues analyzed, uninvolved adjacent lung showed maximal T cell clonality, greater than tumor.

TCRdb's copy holds only in-frame clones and misses some; the assay was immunoSEQ multiplex PCR. The table shows some 41,000 clones, with 91% occurring only once. V lost 2 bases to trimming and J lost 5 bases, with 16 bases between them. The CDR3 is made up of 15 amino acids. Germline CDR1 and CDR2: MDHEN and SYDVKM. The chain links TRBV28 to TRBJ2-7, with D perhaps matching TRBD1 or TRBD2 (6 bases each). Here the sequenced sample was PBMCs, taken before any cancer treatment. This clonotype was sampled from a woman aged 40 to 75 with stage II lung adenocarcinoma. The CDR3 protein is CASSLRGVVSDEQYF. In DNA, the CDR3 is TGTGCCAGCAGTTTAAGGGGGGTGGTGAGCGACGAGCAGTACTTC.